This is a list of T cell receptor beta chains from one sample in a study of blood T cell repertoires in COVID-19. Sequencing used immunoSEQ multiplex PCR; TCRdb keeps in-frame clones, though not all of them. The profile covers under 250,000 clones, with approximately 85% appearing a single time and roughly 5.3% taken by the ten largest. Sequencing input: peripheral blood. These receptors all stem from a man in his fifties or sixties with COVID-19, enrolled during active disease. Each CDR3 is given with its conserved first and last residue. Each record gives: clone size, V gene, J gene, D gene, CDR3 protein, CDR3 DNA. The D gene is left open where the match is weak. Expanded clones get a size class; other rows say once, few or many, or leave the size out.

.,TRBV3-1/TRBV3-2,TRBJ1-2,TRBD1,CASSQDAAQRQGAYGYTF,TGTGCCAGCAGCCAAGATGCGGCTCAGCGACAGGGGGCATATGGCTACACCTTC
.,TRBV7-7,TRBJ2-5,TRBD2,CASSPYLLAGGGETQYF,TGTGCTAGCAGCCCATATCTCCTAGCGGGGGGGGGCGAGACCCAGTACTTC
.,TRBV9,TRBJ2-1,.,CASSEGTSPLYNEQFF,TGTGCCAGCAGCGAGGGAACTAGTCCCCTCTACAATGAGCAGTTCTTC
.,TRBV7-2,TRBJ1-2,TRBD1,CASSSSQGAGGYTF,TGTGCCAGCAGCTCTTCGCAGGGGGCGGGTGGCTACACCTTC
.,TRBV7-2,TRBJ2-3,TRBD1,CASSSRETGGADTQYF,TGTGCCAGCAGCTCGAGGGAGACAGGGGGGGCAGATACGCAGTATTTT
.,TRBV28,TRBJ1-6,.,CASSLLDGNNSPLHF,TGTGCCAGCAGTTTATTGGACGGGAATAATTCACCCCTCCACTTT
.,TRBV7-9,TRBJ2-1,.,CASKAGTAILSSYNEQFF,TGTGCCAGCAAGGCCGGGACTGCCATTTTAAGCTCCTACAATGAGCAGTTCTTC
.,TRBV2,TRBJ1-2,.,CASTVLDSSGGYTF,TGTGCCAGCACCGTCCTGGACTCCTCCGGGGGCTACACCTTC
.,TRBV28,TRBJ1-1,.,CASSSRVEEIF,TGTGCCAGCAGTTCCCGGGTGGAGGAGATCTTT
.,TRBV25-1,TRBJ2-2,.,CASSDPGDTGELFF,TGTGCCAGCAGTGACCCAGGGGACACCGGGGAGCTGTTTTTT
.,TRBV5-4,TRBJ2-2,.,CASRPQDSGELFF,TGTGCCAGCAGACCCCAGGATTCCGGGGAGCTGTTTTTT
.,TRBV5-4,TRBJ1-1,TRBD1,CASGGTDTEAFF,TGTGCCAGCGGGGGGACAGACACTGAAGCTTTCTTT
.,TRBV5-1,TRBJ1-6,TRBD1,CASRGTGNSPLHF,TGCGCCAGCAGGGGGACAGGGAATTCACCCCTCCACTTT
.,TRBV5-1,TRBJ2-1,TRBD1,CASNAGQGFNEQFF,TGCGCCAGCAATGCGGGACAGGGATTCAATGAGCAGTTCTTC
.,TRBV19,TRBJ2-7,.,CASSTNRGGNEQYF,TGTGCCAGTAGTACCAACAGGGGGGGAAACGAGCAGTACTTC
.,TRBV11-1,TRBJ2-2,TRBD2,CASSGQAGANTGELFF,TGTGCCAGCAGCGGGCAAGCGGGGGCGAACACCGGGGAGCTGTTTTTT
.,TRBV7-2,TRBJ1-5,TRBD1,CASSRTGEQPQHF,TGTGCCAGCAGTCGGACAGGGGAACAGCCCCAGCATTTT
.,TRBV23-1,TRBJ2-7,TRBD1,CASSQPIRGPISSYEQYF,TGCGCCAGCAGTCAACCCATAAGGGGGCCGATTAGCTCCTACGAGCAGTACTTC
few,TRBV24-1,TRBJ1-2,.,CATSDPRGAAGYTF,TGTGCCACCAGTGATCCGCGGGGGGCCGCGGGCTACACCTTC
.,TRBV7-9,TRBJ2-7,.,CASSFSGLGAYEQYF,TGTGCCAGCAGCTTCTCAGGGCTTGGGGCCTACGAGCAGTACTTC
.,TRBV4-1,TRBJ2-6,.,CASSQTPVYSGANVLTF,TGCGCCAGCAGCCAAACCCCGGTTTACTCTGGGGCCAACGTCCTGACTTTC
.,TRBV18,TRBJ1-6,.,CASSPTQATDNSPLHF,TGTGCCAGCTCACCAACCCAGGCGACCGATAATTCACCCCTCCACTTT
.,TRBV30,TRBJ1-1,TRBD1,CAWNLNRGRNTEAFF,TGTGCCTGGAACCTCAACAGGGGGCGTAACACTGAAGCTTTCTTT
once,TRBV19,TRBJ1-1,.,CASSISRGNTEAFF,TGTGCCAGTAGTATCTCTAGGGGGAACACTGAAGCTTTCTTT
.,TRBV5-4,TRBJ2-3,TRBD2,CASSLSVAGTDTQYF,TGTGCCAGCAGCTTGAGCGTAGCGGGGACAGATACGCAGTATTTT
.,TRBV7-3,TRBJ2-1,.,CASSLTNTDYNEQFF,TGTGCCAGCAGCTTAACGAACACCGACTACAATGAGCAGTTCTTC
.,TRBV7-2,TRBJ1-1,TRBD1,CASSLALIGQGISEAFF,TGTGCCAGCAGCTTAGCGCTAATCGGACAGGGTATCTCTGAAGCTTTCTTT
.,TRBV7-8,TRBJ2-5,.,CASSSAGAQETQYF,TGTGCCAGCAGCTCTGCTGGGGCACAAGAGACCCAGTACTTC
.,TRBV6-1,TRBJ1-1,.,CASSEPGVDTEAFF,TGTGCCAGCAGTGAACCGGGGGTGGACACTGAAGCTTTCTTT
.,TRBV15,TRBJ1-6,TRBD1,CATSRRQGTLHF,TGTGCCACCAGCAGACGACAGGGGACCCTCCACTTT
.,TRBV5-6,TRBJ1-1,.,CASSFMANAGTPHEAFF,TGTGCCAGCAGCTTCATGGCCAACGCCGGGACACCCCATGAAGCTTTCTTT
.,TRBV6-2/TRBV6-3,TRBJ2-2,.,CASSSGSGPGELFF,TGTGCCAGCAGTTCGGGTTCAGGGCCCGGGGAGCTGTTTTTT
.,TRBV27,TRBJ2-7,TRBD1,CASSLSGQGGEQYF,TGTGCCAGCAGTTTATCGGGACAGGGCGGCGAGCAGTACTTC
.,TRBV6-6,TRBJ1-4,.,CASSVRGGEEKLFF,TGTGCCAGCAGTGTCCGGGGTGGTGAGGAAAAACTGTTTTTT
once,TRBV10-2,TRBJ2-3,TRBD2,CASSTSGVFRSTDTQYF,TGCGCCAGCAGTACTAGCGGGGTCTTTCGTAGCACAGATACGCAGTATTTT
.,TRBV4-1,TRBJ2-6,.,CASSGGGGAGANVLTF,TGCGCCAGCAGTGGAGGGGGCGGCGCTGGGGCCAACGTCCTGACTTTC
.,TRBV28,TRBJ1-4,TRBD1,CATTGGAARGLFF,TGTGCCACCACAGGGGGCGCAGCAAGGGGACTGTTTTTT
.,TRBV3-1/TRBV3-2,TRBJ1-3,TRBD1,CASTYRGQGGGNTIYF,TGTGCCAGCACCTATCGGGGACAGGGTGGTGGAAACACCATATATTTT
once,TRBV9,TRBJ2-5,TRBD1,CASSFGQGKETQYF,TGTGCCAGCAGCTTCGGACAGGGGAAAGAGACCCAGTACTTC
once,TRBV6-2/TRBV6-3,TRBJ1-1,.,CASSYGQLNTEAFF,TGTGCCAGCAGTTACGGGCAGTTGAACACTGAAGCTTTCTTT
.,TRBV30,TRBJ2-1,.,CAWSSPEVSYNEQFF,TGTGCCTGGAGTTCGCCGGAGGTCTCCTACAATGAGCAGTTCTTC
.,TRBV28,TRBJ2-6,TRBD1,CASSSIRDRRISGANVLTF,TGTGCCAGCAGTTCTATCCGGGACAGACGTATCTCTGGGGCCAACGTCCTGACTTTC
few,TRBV19,TRBJ1-2,TRBD1,CASSTGQGTRGGYTF,TGTGCCAGTAGTACGGGACAGGGTACGAGAGGAGGCTACACCTTC